A selection of T cell receptor beta chains follows, all from one sample in a study of T-cell reconstitution after alpha-beta-depleted transplantation in children. In TCRdb, the PCR reads were re-called with MiXCR into one record per CDR3 protein. The profile shows around 370,000 distinct CDR3 sequences, around a tenth of them singletons. The sequenced sample was PBMCs from the stem cell graft donor, obtained from the stem cell graft. The source is a human donor who donated a stem cell graft to a child with acute lymphoblastic leukemia. CDR3s include the opening cysteine and the closing phenylalanine or tryptophan. D genes are given only for firm matches. The size field is filled for only some rows; it gives once, few, many or a size class.

d_gene	j_gene	v_gene	abundance	CDR3aa	CDR3nt
TRBD2	TRBJ2-7	TRBV20-1	.	CSATAGRSGMIYEQYF	TGCAGTGCTACCGCCGGGCGTAGCGGGATGATCTACGAGCAGTACTTC
TRBD2	TRBJ2-3	TRBV29-1	many	CSAISGTSLKADTQYF	TGCAGCGCCATATCCGGGACTAGCCTTAAAGCAGATACGCAGTATTTT
.	TRBJ2-7	TRBV7-2	few	CASSLRLRYEQYF	TGTGCCAGCAGCTTACGACTACGATACGAGCAGTACTTC
.	TRBJ1-2	TRBV5-4	.	CASSHQYGGGYGYTF	TGTGCCAGCAGCCACCAATATGGGGGCGGTTATGGCTACACCTTC
TRBD2	TRBJ2-1	TRBV20-1	few	CSGGSSYNEQFF	TGCAGTGGCGGGAGCTCCTACAATGAGCAGTTCTTC
.	TRBJ2-5	TRBV10-3	.	CAIKLGETQYF	TGTGCCATCAAACTTGGAGAGACCCAGTACTTC
.	TRBJ2-1	TRBV4-2	.	CASSPAEGRGNEQFF	TGTGCCAGCAGCCCCGCCGAGGGAAGAGGCAATGAGCAGTTCTTC
TRBD1	TRBJ2-7	TRBV5-1	many	CASSSLRSGTGSTYEQYF	TGCGCCAGCAGCTCCCTTAGATCCGGGACAGGGTCCACCTACGAGCAGTACTTC
.	TRBJ2-3	TRBV7-3	.	CASSLTSGTHTQYF	TGTGCCAGCAGCTTAACTAGCGGAACCCATACGCAGTATTTT
TRBD2	TRBJ2-3	TRBV12-3/TRBV12-4	many	CASSREAYDTDTQYF	TGTGCCAGCAGCCGGGAGGCCTATGACACAGATACGCAGTATTTT
TRBD2	TRBJ2-3	TRBV11-1	.	CANDGLAGERGGTDTQYF	TGTGCCAACGACGGGCTAGCGGGAGAACGGGGCGGCACAGATACGCAGTATTTT
TRBD1	TRBJ1-1	TRBV7-9	.	CASSSGGTGGTEAFF	TGTGCCAGCAGCTCGGGCGGAACAGGGGGTACTGAAGCTTTCTTT
.	TRBJ2-1	TRBV10-3	.	CAITPPSGEQFF	TGTGCCATCACCCCTCCTAGTGGTGAGCAGTTCTTC
.	TRBJ1-4	TRBV6-5	few	CASSPFGEKLFF	TGTGCCAGCAGTCCCTTTGGGGAAAAACTGTTTTTT
.	TRBJ1-1	TRBV20-1	many	CSARAGDTEAFF	TGCAGTGCTAGAGCAGGGGACACTGAAGCTTTCTTT
.	TRBJ1-2	TRBV20-1	.	CSASGLGDYGYTF	TGCAGTGCTTCAGGTCTAGGGGACTATGGCTACACCTTC
.	TRBJ2-1	TRBV19	.	CASSMGGHEQFF	TGTGCCAGTAGTATGGGTGGCCATGAGCAGTTCTTC
TRBD1	TRBJ2-7	TRBV27	many	CASSPHKGTGYEQYF	TGTGCCAGCAGTCCGCATAAAGGGACAGGGTACGAGCAGTACTTC
.	TRBJ2-6	TRBV11-2	.	CASSSLGIALTF	TGTGCCAGCAGCTCCCTGGGAATCGCCCTGACTTTC
.	TRBJ2-7	TRBV9	.	CASSGRTVEQYF	TGTGCCAGCAGCGGCCGGACGGTCGAGCAGTACTTC
.	TRBJ2-7	TRBV3-1	.	CASSPRLAYEQYF	TGTGCCAGCAGCCCTAGACTAGCCTACGAGCAGTACTTC
.	TRBJ2-5	TRBV7-2	.	CASSPHPRQETQYF	TGTGCCAGCAGCCCCCACCCTAGGCAGGAGACCCAGTACTTC
.	TRBJ2-3	TRBV7-3	few	CASSRTLGGTTDTQYF	TGTGCCAGCAGCCGGACACTCGGGGGAACCACAGATACGCAGTATTTT
.	TRBJ2-7	TRBV5-1	few	CASSFDRPYEQYF	TGCGCCAGCAGCTTCGACAGGCCCTACGAGCAGTACTTC
.	TRBJ1-2	TRBV5-1	.	CASSLDSSGVNYGYTF	TGCGCCAGCAGCTTGGATAGCAGTGGGGTTAACTATGGCTACACCTTC
.	TRBJ2-1	TRBV27	few	CASSLTADYNEQFF	TGTGCCAGCAGTTTGACAGCCGACTACAATGAGCAGTTCTTC
.	TRBJ2-1	TRBV7-2	many	CASSLGQHNEQFF	TGTGCCAGCAGCTTAGGCCAACACAATGAGCAGTTCTTC
TRBD2	TRBJ2-2	TRBV29-1	many	CSAQVLAGGPRELFF	TGCAGCGCCCAGGTCCTCGCGGGAGGGCCGAGGGAGCTGTTTTTT
.	TRBJ1-2	TRBV20-1	many	CSAREISFGFYGYTF	TGCAGTGCTAGAGAAATAAGTTTTGGGTTTTATGGCTACACCTTC
TRBD1	TRBJ1-1	TRBV10-3	many	CAISDKGQGMTEAFF	TGTGCCATCAGTGATAAGGGACAGGGGATGACTGAAGCTTTCTTT
.	TRBJ2-1	TRBV12-3/TRBV12-4	few	CASGPGAERIIANEQFF	TGTGCCAGCGGTCCGGGGGCTGAGCGCATAATTGCAAATGAGCAGTTCTTC
.	TRBJ2-7	TRBV7-3	.	CASSFLTPYEQYF	TGTGCCAGCAGCTTTCTGACCCCCTACGAGCAGTACTTC
TRBD2	TRBJ2-7	TRBV6-1	.	CASSRLMAGGYEQYF	TGTGCCAGCAGTCGCCTTATGGCGGGAGGGTACGAGCAGTACTTC
TRBD1	TRBJ1-2	TRBV12-3/TRBV12-4	few	CASNGQGNYGYTF	TGTGCCAGCAACGGACAGGGAAACTATGGCTACACCTTC
TRBD1	TRBJ1-1	TRBV5-1	few	CASSLRTGGPEAFF	TGCGCCAGCAGCTTGAGGACAGGGGGGCCTGAAGCTTTCTTT
.	TRBJ1-6	TRBV3-1	.	CASSSGHYNSPLHF	TGTGCCAGCAGCTCGGGACACTATAATTCACCCCTCCACTTT
.	TRBJ1-2	TRBV4-1	few	CASSQGSRDYGYTF	TGCGCCAGCAGCCAGGGAAGCCGGGACTATGGCTACACCTTC
TRBD2	TRBJ2-2	TRBV9	many	CASSVDGGRSTGELFF	TGTGCCAGCAGCGTAGATGGCGGGAGGAGCACCGGGGAGCTGTTTTTT
.	TRBJ2-6	TRBV12-3/TRBV12-4	many	CASFPSRVLGGANVLTF	TGTGCCAGCTTCCCCTCCAGGGTACTAGGTGGGGCCAACGTCCTGACTTTC
.	TRBJ2-4	TRBV5-1	few	CASSSRGVNIQYF	TGCGCCAGCAGCTCGAGGGGCGTGAACATTCAGTACTTC
TRBD2	TRBJ2-7	TRBV28	.	CASSFRGLREIEQYF	TGTGCCAGCAGTTTCCGAGGATTGCGGGAGATCGAGCAGTACTTC
TRBD2	TRBJ2-1	TRBV20-1	.	CSARDHRSSGRAGEQFF	TGCAGTGCTAGAGATCACCGGAGTAGCGGGAGGGCCGGGGAGCAGTTCTTC
.	TRBJ1-4	TRBV5-6	once	CASSLKGSANEKLFF	TGTGCCAGCAGCTTAAAGGGATCTGCTAATGAAAAACTGTTTTTT
TRBD1	TRBJ2-3	TRBV7-3	few	CASSLGRDRITDTQYF	TGTGCCAGCAGCTTAGGACGGGACAGGATCACAGATACGCAGTATTTT
.	TRBJ2-3	TRBV19	few	CASSIRDKDTQYF	TGTGCCAGTAGTATCCGTGATAAGGATACGCAGTATTTT
TRBD2	TRBJ2-1	TRBV18	.	CASSPGYGTSGYNEQFF	TGTGCCAGCTCACCTGGCTACGGGACTAGCGGATACAATGAGCAGTTCTTC
.	TRBJ2-1	TRBV20-1	few	CSATRESSYNEQFF	TGCAGTGCCACCAGGGAGAGCTCCTACAATGAGCAGTTCTTC
.	TRBJ2-1	TRBV7-9	few	CASSSRGSDEQFF	TGTGCCAGCAGCTCTCGGGGCTCGGATGAGCAGTTCTTC
.	TRBJ2-2	TRBV27	.	CASSLSLDHTGELFF	TGTGCCAGCAGTTTATCACTAGATCACACCGGGGAGCTGTTTTTT
TRBD1	TRBJ2-7	TRBV29-1	few	CSVCRGTYEQYF	TGCAGCGTCTGCAGGGGGACCTACGAGCAGTACTTC
.	TRBJ1-1	TRBV27	.	CASRWTAMNTEAFF	TGTGCCAGCCGATGGACAGCGATGAACACTGAAGCTTTCTTT
.	TRBJ2-3	TRBV15	.	CATSRGTRAVDTQYF	TGTGCCACCAGCAGAGGCACACGGGCGGTAGATACGCAGTATTTT
.	TRBJ2-7	TRBV7-2	few	CASSPDITYEQYF	TGTGCCAGCAGCCCCGACATAACCTACGAGCAGTACTTC
.	TRBJ1-5	TRBV7-3	.	CASSLGNPQVSNQPQHF	TGTGCCAGCAGCTTAGGGAATCCCCAGGTTAGCAATCAGCCCCAGCATTTT
.	TRBJ2-5	TRBV20-1	.	CSAPGVRETQYF	TGCAGTGCACCAGGGGTACGAGAGACCCAGTACTTC